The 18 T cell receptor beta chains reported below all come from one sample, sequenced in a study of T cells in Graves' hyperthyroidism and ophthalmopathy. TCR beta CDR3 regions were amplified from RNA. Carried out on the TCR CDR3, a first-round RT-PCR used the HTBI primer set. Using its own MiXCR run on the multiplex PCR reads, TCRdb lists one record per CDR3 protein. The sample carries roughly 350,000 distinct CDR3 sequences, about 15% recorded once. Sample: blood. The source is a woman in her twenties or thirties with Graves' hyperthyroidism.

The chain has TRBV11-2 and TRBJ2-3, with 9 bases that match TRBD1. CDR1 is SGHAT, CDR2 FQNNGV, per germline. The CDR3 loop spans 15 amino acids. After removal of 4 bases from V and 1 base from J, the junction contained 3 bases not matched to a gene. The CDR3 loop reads CASSWDRVGTDTQYF. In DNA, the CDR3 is TGTGCCAGCAGCTGGGACAGGGTTGGCACAGATACGCAGTATTTT.

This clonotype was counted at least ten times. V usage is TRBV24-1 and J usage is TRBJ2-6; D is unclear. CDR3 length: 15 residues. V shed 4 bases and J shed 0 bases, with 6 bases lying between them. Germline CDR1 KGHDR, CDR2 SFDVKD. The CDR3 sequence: CATSDFNSGANVLTF. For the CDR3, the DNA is TGTGCCACCAGTGACTTCAACTCTGGGGCCAACGTCCTGACTTTC.

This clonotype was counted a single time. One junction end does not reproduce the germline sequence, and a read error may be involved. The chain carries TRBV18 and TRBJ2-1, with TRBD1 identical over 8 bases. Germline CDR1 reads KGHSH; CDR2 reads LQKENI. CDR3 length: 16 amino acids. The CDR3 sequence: CASSFQGAGSCNEQFF. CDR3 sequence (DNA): TGTGCCAGCTCGTTTCAGGGGGCGGGCTCCTGCAATGAGCAGTTCTTC.

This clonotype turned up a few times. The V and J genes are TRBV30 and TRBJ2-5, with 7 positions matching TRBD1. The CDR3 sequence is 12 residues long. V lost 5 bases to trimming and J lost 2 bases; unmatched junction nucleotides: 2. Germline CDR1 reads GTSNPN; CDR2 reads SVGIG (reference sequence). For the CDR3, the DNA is TGTGCCTGGGGGGACAGTCAAGAGACCCAGTACTTC. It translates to CAWGDSQETQYF. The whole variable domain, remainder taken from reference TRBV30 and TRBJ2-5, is SQTIHQWPATLVQPVGSPLSLECTVEGTSNPNLYWYRQAAGRGLQLLFYSVGIGQISSEVPQNLSASRPQDRQFILSSKKLLLSDSGFYLCAWGDSQETQYFGPGTRLLVL.

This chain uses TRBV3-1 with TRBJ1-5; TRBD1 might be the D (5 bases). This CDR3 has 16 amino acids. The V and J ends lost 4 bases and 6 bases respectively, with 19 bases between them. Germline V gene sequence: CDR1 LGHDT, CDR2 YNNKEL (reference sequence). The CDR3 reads CASSRSESVGVQPQHF. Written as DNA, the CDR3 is TGTGCCAGCAGCCGCTCTGAGAGTGTGGGGGTTCAGCCCCAGCATTTT.

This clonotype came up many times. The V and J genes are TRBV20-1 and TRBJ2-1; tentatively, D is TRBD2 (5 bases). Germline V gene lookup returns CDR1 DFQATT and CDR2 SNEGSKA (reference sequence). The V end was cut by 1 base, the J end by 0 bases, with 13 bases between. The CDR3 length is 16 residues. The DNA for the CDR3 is TGCAGTGCTAGAGTCTCTAGCCCGACCTCCTACAATGAGCAGTTCTTC. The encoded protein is CSARVSSPTSYNEQFF.

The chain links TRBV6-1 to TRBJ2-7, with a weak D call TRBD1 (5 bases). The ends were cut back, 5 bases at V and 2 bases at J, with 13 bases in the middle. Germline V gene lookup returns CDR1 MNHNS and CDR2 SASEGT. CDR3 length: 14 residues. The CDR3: CASSSAGRTYEQYF. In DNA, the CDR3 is TGTGCCAGCAGTTCGGCAGGGCGGACCTACGAGCAGTACTTC.

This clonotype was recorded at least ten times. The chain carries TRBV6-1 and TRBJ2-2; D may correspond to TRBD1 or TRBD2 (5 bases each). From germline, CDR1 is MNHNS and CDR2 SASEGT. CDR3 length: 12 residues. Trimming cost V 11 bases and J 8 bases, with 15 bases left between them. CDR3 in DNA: TGTGCCTCCGGTGGGGGAAAAGGGGAGCTGTTTTTT. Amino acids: CASGGGKGELFF.

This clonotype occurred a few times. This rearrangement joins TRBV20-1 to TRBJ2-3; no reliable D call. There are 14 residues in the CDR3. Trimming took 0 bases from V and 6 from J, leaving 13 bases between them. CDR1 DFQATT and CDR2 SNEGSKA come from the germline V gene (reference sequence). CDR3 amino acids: CSARDQRSSDTQYF. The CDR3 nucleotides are TGCAGTGCTAGAGATCAAAGGAGCAGTGATACGCAGTATTTT.

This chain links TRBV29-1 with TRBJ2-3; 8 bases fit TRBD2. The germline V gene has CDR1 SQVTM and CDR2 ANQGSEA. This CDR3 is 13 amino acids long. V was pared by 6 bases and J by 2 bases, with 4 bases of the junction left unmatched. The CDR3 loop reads CSVQRGNTDTQYF. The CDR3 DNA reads TGCAGCGTACAGCGGGGGAACACAGATACGCAGTATTTT.

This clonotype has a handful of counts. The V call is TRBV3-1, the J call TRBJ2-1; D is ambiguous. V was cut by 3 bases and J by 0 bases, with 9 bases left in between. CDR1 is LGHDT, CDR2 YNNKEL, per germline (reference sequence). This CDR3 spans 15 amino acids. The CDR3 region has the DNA TGTGCCAGCAGCCACGACACAAGCTCCTACAATGAGCAGTTCTTC. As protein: CASSHDTSSYNEQFF.

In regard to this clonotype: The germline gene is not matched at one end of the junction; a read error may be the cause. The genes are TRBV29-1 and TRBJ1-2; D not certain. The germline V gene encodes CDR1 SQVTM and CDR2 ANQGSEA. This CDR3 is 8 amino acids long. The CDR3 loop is CSADCCAF. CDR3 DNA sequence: TGCAGCGCCGACTGTTGCGCCTTC.

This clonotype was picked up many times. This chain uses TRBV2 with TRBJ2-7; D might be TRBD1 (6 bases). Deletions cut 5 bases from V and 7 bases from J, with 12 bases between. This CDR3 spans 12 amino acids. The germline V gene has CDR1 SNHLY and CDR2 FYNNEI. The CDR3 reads CASSRDRREQYF. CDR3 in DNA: TGTGCCAGCAGTAGAGACAGGCGGGAGCAGTACTTC. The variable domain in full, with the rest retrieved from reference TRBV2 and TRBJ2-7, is EPEVTQTPSHQVTQMGQEVILRCVPISNHLYFYWYRQILGQKVEFLVSFYNNEISEKSEIFDDQFSVERPDGSNFTLKIRSTKLEDSAMYFCASSRDRREQYFGPGTRLTVT.

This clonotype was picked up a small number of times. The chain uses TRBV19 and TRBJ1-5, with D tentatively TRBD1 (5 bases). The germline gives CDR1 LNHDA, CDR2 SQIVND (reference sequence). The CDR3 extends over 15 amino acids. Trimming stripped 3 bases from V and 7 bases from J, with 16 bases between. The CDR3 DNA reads TGTGCCAGTAGTATCCGGGGGGGAAGCCAGCAGCCCCAGCATTTT. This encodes CASSIRGGSQQPQHF. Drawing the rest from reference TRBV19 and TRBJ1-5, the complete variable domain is DGGITQSPKYLFRKEGQNVTLSCEQNLNHDAMYWYRQDPGQGLRLIYYSQIVNDFQKGDIAEGYSVSREKKESFPLTVTSAQKNPTAFYLCASSIRGGSQQPQHFGDGTRLSIL.

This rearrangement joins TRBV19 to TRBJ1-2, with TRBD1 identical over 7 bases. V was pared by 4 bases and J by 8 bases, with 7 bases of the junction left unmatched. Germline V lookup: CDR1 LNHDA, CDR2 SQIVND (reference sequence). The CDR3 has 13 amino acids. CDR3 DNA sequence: TGTGCCAGTAGTACGCTCGGACAGGCGGGCTACACCTTC. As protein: CASSTLGQAGYTF.

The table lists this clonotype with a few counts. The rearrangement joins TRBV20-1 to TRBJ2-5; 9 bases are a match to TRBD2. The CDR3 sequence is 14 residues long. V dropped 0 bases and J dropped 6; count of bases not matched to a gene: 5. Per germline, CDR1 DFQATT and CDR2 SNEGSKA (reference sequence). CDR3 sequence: CSARDRTSEKTQYF. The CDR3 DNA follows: TGCAGTGCTAGAGATAGGACTAGCGAAAAGACCCAGTACTTC.

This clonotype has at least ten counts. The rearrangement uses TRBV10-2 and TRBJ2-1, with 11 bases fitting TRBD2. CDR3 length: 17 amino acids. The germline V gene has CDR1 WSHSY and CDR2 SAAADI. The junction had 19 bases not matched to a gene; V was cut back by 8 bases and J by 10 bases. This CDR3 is CASGYSATSGILGEQFF. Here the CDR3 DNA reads TGCGCCAGCGGTTACTCTGCGACTAGCGGGATTCTCGGGGAGCAGTTCTTC.

The DNA for the CDR3 is TGTGCCAGCAACGGTCCAGGGGAGGGCTACGAGCAGTACTTC. This codes for CASNGPGEGYEQYF. The genes are TRBV6-1 and TRBJ2-7, with a tentative D call TRBD2 (7 bases). The V end lost 7 bases, the J end lost 3 bases, and 16 bases lay between the germline ends. The CDR3 extends over 14 amino acids. Germline CDR1 is MNHNS and CDR2 is SASEGT.